These T cell receptor beta chains were read from a single sample in a study of blood T cell repertoires in COVID-19. Measured with immunoSEQ multiplex PCR; TCRdb has only the in-frame clones, and not every one. The table has approximately 470,000 clones, around 87% seen once. Sequencing used PBMCs or T cells enriched from blood (not recorded which). The receptor source for this set is a woman in her late teens or twenties who had recovered from COVID-19. Both conserved end residues are part of each CDR3.

v_gene: TRBV28; j_gene: TRBJ2-3; CDR3aa: CASTPERGGPDTQYF
v_gene: TRBV12-3/TRBV12-4; j_gene: TRBJ1-5; CDR3aa: CASTRGSNQPQHF
v_gene: TRBV28; j_gene: TRBJ1-1; CDR3aa: CASSGIMNTEAFF
v_gene: TRBV28; j_gene: TRBJ1-2; CDR3aa: CASSHDRGGNYGYTF
v_gene: TRBV4-1; j_gene: TRBJ2-7; CDR3aa: CASSQGYSSLEQYF
v_gene: TRBV11-3; j_gene: TRBJ2-2; CDR3aa: CASSLDSGTGELFF
v_gene: TRBV7-9; j_gene: TRBJ1-2; CDR3aa: CASSPALEGSGYTF
v_gene: TRBV2; j_gene: TRBJ1-2; CDR3aa: CASSEEEGNGYTF
v_gene: TRBV2; j_gene: TRBJ2-3; CDR3aa: CASSVASGGGRTDTQYF
v_gene: TRBV19; j_gene: TRBJ2-1; CDR3aa: CASSGQTGGFYNEQFF
v_gene: TRBV5-1; j_gene: TRBJ1-4; CDR3aa: CASQGGPNEKLFF
v_gene: TRBV6-2/TRBV6-3; j_gene: TRBJ1-1; CDR3aa: CASGRGEAFF
v_gene: TRBV5-1; j_gene: TRBJ1-4; CDR3aa: CASSLTTGTEKLFF
v_gene: TRBV7-2; j_gene: TRBJ1-2; CDR3aa: CASSRGDSRQRGYTF
v_gene: TRBV5-4; j_gene: TRBJ2-5; CDR3aa: CASSTGQGGETQYF
v_gene: TRBV24-1; j_gene: TRBJ2-7; CDR3aa: CATSDSSGQGKFSGSYEQYF
v_gene: TRBV28; j_gene: TRBJ2-7; CDR3aa: CASSLGQGPQKQYF
v_gene: TRBV3-1/TRBV3-2; j_gene: TRBJ2-1; CDR3aa: CASSQDVTDEQFF
v_gene: TRBV1; j_gene: TRBJ1-6; CDR3aa: CTSSREGGTGRSPLHF
v_gene: TRBV2; j_gene: TRBJ1-5; CDR3aa: CASSRRQGGGNQPQHF
v_gene: TRBV9; j_gene: TRBJ2-1; CDR3aa: CASSVEGGWYEQFF
v_gene: TRBV5-1; j_gene: TRBJ1-1; CDR3aa: CASSLEGPTGANTEAFF
v_gene: TRBV6-5; j_gene: TRBJ2-3; CDR3aa: CASSYRGSTGTDTQYF
v_gene: TRBV4-1; j_gene: TRBJ1-1; CDR3aa: CASRPGGQNRNTEAFF
v_gene: TRBV7-9; j_gene: TRBJ1-4; CDR3aa: CASKGLEGEKLFF
v_gene: TRBV2; j_gene: TRBJ2-2; CDR3aa: CASSGTGYTGELFF
v_gene: TRBV5-4; j_gene: TRBJ2-3; CDR3aa: CASSAIREDTQYF
v_gene: TRBV5-1; j_gene: TRBJ1-1; CDR3aa: CASSPDPIDRANTEAFF
v_gene: TRBV5-1; j_gene: TRBJ2-7; CDR3aa: CASSLGQGASNEQYF